These 5 T cell receptor beta chains originate from one sample sequenced in a study of cytotoxic CD8 clonotypes in ibrutinib-treated CLL (dated by TCRdb to the early 2020s). Receptor libraries were prepared by the immunoSEQ multiplex PCR assay. TCRdb limited this immuneACCESS table to in-frame rearrangements with V and J called. A share of clones is missing; checked studies link under half to unresolved V genes, and the rest is unexplained. In this sample the table shows some 290,000 clones, roughly 85% of which occur a single time. The ten largest account for roughly 6.3% of the sample. Sequencing used PBMCs, obtained before ibrutinib treatment. These TCRs come from a human donor with chronic lymphocytic leukemia.

The V call is TRBV2, the J call TRBJ1-3; D possibly corresponds to TRBD1 (5 bases). From germline, CDR1 is SNHLY and CDR2 FYNNEI. V gave up 6 bases and J gave up 4 bases, with 13 bases separating them. This CDR3 is 14 amino acids long. CDR3 nucleotides: TGTGCCAGCAGAAGGGACGGAGGGGGAAACACCATATATTTT. It encodes CASRRDGGGNTIYF. Filled out from reference TRBV2 and TRBJ1-3, the complete variable domain reads EPEVTQTPSHQVTQMGQEVILRCVPISNHLYFYWYRQILGQKVEFLVSFYNNEISEKSEIFDDQFSVERPDGSNFTLKIRSTKLEDSAMYFCASRRDGGGNTIYFGEGSWLTVV.

Points on this clone: Within the sample, other DNA sequences also encode this same CDR3. The V and J genes are TRBV4-3 and TRBJ2-3, with D uncertain. Germline V CDR1 and CDR2: LGHNA, YSLEER. V was shortened by 1 base and J by 3 bases, with 5 bases between the two germline ends. This CDR3 region has 13 residues. CDR3 sequence (DNA): TGCGCCAGCAGCCAAGTGGGGACAGATACGCAGTATTTT. Translation gives CASSQVGTDTQYF.

The V and J genes are TRBV27 and TRBJ2-1, with unresolved D. This CDR3 has 14 amino acids. The V end was cut by 3 bases, the J end by 6 bases, with 12 bases between. Germline V gives CDR1 MNHEY, CDR2 SMNVEV (reference sequence). In DNA form, the CDR3 reads TGTGCCAGCAGTTTTTTGGCTCTCCCCAATGAGCAGTTCTTC. Translation: CASSFLALPNEQFF.

This clone was seen a handful of times. The V and J genes are TRBV4-3 and TRBJ2-1, with no clear D. CDR1 and CDR2 from the germline V gene are LGHNA and YSLEER. Trimming removed 0 bases at V and 4 bases at J, with 10 bases between. The CDR3 consists of 15 residues. DNA for the CDR3: TGCGCCAGCAGCCAAGACGGCGGAACATACAATGAGCAGTTCTTC. Translation gives CASSQDGGTYNEQFF.

This chain joins TRBV4-3 and TRBJ2-7; D is perhaps TRBD1 (5 bases). This CDR3 region has 16 residues. Per germline, CDR1 LGHNA and CDR2 YSLEER. The germline V and J ends were trimmed by 4 bases and 0 bases, with 16 bases remaining between them. In DNA, the CDR3 is TGCGCCAGCAGCCTGAAACAGGTTCACTACTCCTACGAGCAGTACTTC. It encodes CASSLKQVHYSYEQYF.